This paragraph covers one TCR beta chain sequence. This sample is part of a study of cytomegalovirus exposure and HLA in healthy donors. CDR1 and CDR2 (germline): MGHRA, YSYEKL. The trim removed 6 bases at V and 2 bases at J, leaving 9 bases unmatched. The length of the CDR3 is 17 residues. PCR amplification relied on 60 Vbeta primers (plus 13 Jbeta primers). This table comes from immunoSEQ multiplex PCR, and its TCRdb copy is limited to in-frame clones, with some not included. Found here are approximately 160,000 clones, around 78% of them singletons; the top ten hold 1%. This receptor was identified in a woman in her thirties or forties in good health and CMV-seronegative. The chain combines TRBV4-1 with TRBJ2-3; 12 nucleotides match TRBD2. Sequenced input: PBMCs. The CDR3 reads CASRDDRLAGVTDTQYF. As DNA, the CDR3 is TGCGCCAGCAGGGACGATAGACTAGCGGGGGTCACAGATACGCAGTATTTT.